This T cell receptor (beta chain) was sequenced during a study of OX40 agonist ivuxolimab in advanced cancers. Using immunoSEQ multiplex PCR, the repertoire was profiled, and TCRdb retains in-frame clones only, with some absent. The repertoire holds under 70,000 clones, with approximately 90% as singletons. Looked up from germline, CDR1 is LGHNA and CDR2 is YSLEER. This CDR3 comprises 18 residues. With V trimmed by 4 bases and J by 3 bases, 17 bases remained unmatched. The chain carries TRBV4-3 and TRBJ2-5; 7 nucleotides align to TRBD1. The sequenced sample was CD4+ or CD8+ T cells sorted from blood, obtained in a trial of the OX40 agonist ivuxolimab. The TCR was taken from an adult with an advanced solid tumor such as melanoma, head and neck, liver or kidney cancer. The CDR3 bases are TGCGCCAGCAGCCCGTCCCCCACCTTCTCGACAGGGAAAGAGACCCAGTACTTC. Protein: CASSPSPTFSTGKETQYF.